This entry lists 20 T cell receptor beta chains sequenced from one sample in a study of human T cells and chemical hapten exposure (dated by TCRdb to 2020 to 2023). Library preparation was by RACE. Sequencing instrument: NextSeq 500. Through fastp at Q25 and MiXCR, TCRdb rebuilt clones from the public reads, retaining in-frame beta chains. Each entry merges the rows of one CDR3 protein and shows their most common DNA and genes. This sample has 100,000 to 150,000 distinct CDR3 sequences in its table, and roughly 13% of those were observed once. In total, the top ten clones hold around 2.7% of the sample. According to the study, the label for this sample's time point signals: pre-sensitization, week 0. Interpreted using the paper, the treatment or condition label stands for: therapeutic diphenylcyclopropenone sensitization with weekly scalp DPC. The specimen was whole blood, collected in connection with sensitization to the hapten diphenylcyclopropenone (DPC). These receptors were obtained from a young woman with alopecia areata. Some clones in this sample may be carry-over from other donors' samples.

The rearrangement joins TRBV7-9 to TRBJ1-2; TRBD1 matches 9 bases. V trimming: 8 bases; J trimming: 4 bases; junction bases outside the gene matches: 8. The CDR3 length is 14 residues. Germline V CDR1 and CDR2: SEHNR, FQNEAQ (reference sequence). The chain's CDR3 is CASSGTGYTYGYTF. The CDR3 nucleotides read TGTGCCAGCTCCGGGACAGGGTATACCTATGGCTACACCTTC.

This clonotype was seen many times. J is TRBJ2-1 and V is TRBV4-3; unclear D gene. The V end lost 0 bases, the J end lost 10 bases, and 13 bases lay between the germline ends. There are 14 residues in the CDR3. Germline CDR1 reads LGHNA; CDR2 reads YSLEER. The CDR3 nucleotides are TGCGCCAGCAGCCAAGACCTAGTGTCACGAGAGCAGTTCTTC. It translates to CASSQDLVSREQFF.

This clonotype was counted only a few times. The chain uses TRBV15 and TRBJ2-2, with 13 positions matching TRBD2. Germline V gives CDR1 LNHNV, CDR2 YYDKDF (reference sequence). CDR3 size: 19 residues. Unmatched junction bases numbered 10, after V lost 5 bases and J lost 1 base. CDR3 amino acids: CATSGTRLAGGKNTGELFF. CDR3 coding DNA: TGTGCCACCAGCGGAACCCGACTAGCGGGGGGAAAGAACACCGGGGAGCTGTTTTTT.

The genes are TRBV4-2 and TRBJ2-3, with 9 bases fitting TRBD2. V shed 0 bases and J 2 bases; nucleotides not matched to a gene: 9. CDR1 and CDR2 (germline): LGHNA, YNFKEQ. The CDR3 consists of 18 residues. CDR3 in DNA: TGTGCCAGCAGCCAAGACCCCCAAGCGGGGGGTTTCACAGATACGCAGTATTTT. As protein: CASSQDPQAGGFTDTQYF.

CDR3 protein: CASSWTGANTEAFF. CDR3 DNA sequence: TGTGCCAGCAGCTGGACAGGGGCGAACACTGAAGCTTTCTTT. This chain connects TRBV7-9 to TRBJ1-1, with TRBD1 matching 9 bases. CDR3 length: 14 residues. V gave up 4 bases and J gave up 1 base; unmatched junction bases: 1. Germline V gives CDR1 SEHNR, CDR2 FQNEAQ (reference sequence).

The gene calls are TRBV29-1 and TRBJ2-5; D unclear. The germline V gene encodes CDR1 SQVTM and CDR2 ANQGSEA. Trimming stripped 7 bases from V and 1 base from J, with 10 bases between. The CDR3 is made up of 12 amino acids. The CDR3, as DNA: TGCAGCGCCGTAAGTGCCCAAGAGACCCAGTACTTC. Its protein is CSAVSAQETQYF. Full variable domain (outside the CDR3, taken from reference TRBV29-1 and TRBJ2-5): SAVISQKPSRDICQRGTSLTIQCQVDSQVTMMFWYRQQPGQSLTLIATANQGSEATYESGFVIDKFPISRPNLTFSTLTVSNMSPEDSSIYLCSAVSAQETQYFGPGTRLLVL.

V gene TRBV7-8 combines with J gene TRBJ2-2; a possible D gene is TRBD1 (6 bases). Germline V gives CDR1 SGHVS, CDR2 FQNEAQ. Trimming shortened V by 7 bases and J by 4 bases, and 19 bases separated the two germline ends. There are 16 residues in the CDR3. The CDR3 reads CASNPWQGRFTGELFF. CDR3 DNA sequence: TGTGCCAGCAACCCCTGGCAGGGGCGGTTCACCGGGGAGCTGTTTTTT. Complete variable domain (other parts from reference TRBV7-8 and TRBJ2-2): GAGVSQSPRYKVAKRGQDVALRCDPISGHVSLFWYQQALGQGPEFLTYFQNEAQLDKSGLPSDRFFAERPEGSVSTLKIQRTQQEDSAVYLCASNPWQGRFTGELFFGEGSRLTVL.

In its sample, this clonotype was seen many times. The rearrangement joins TRBV28 to TRBJ2-5; D may be TRBD1 (5 bases). Germline V CDR1 and CDR2: MDHEN, SYDVKM. This CDR3 is 15 amino acids long. The germline V and J ends were trimmed by 3 bases and 4 bases, with 15 bases remaining between them. The CDR3 coding sequence is TGTGCCAGCAGTTTTACAGAGGACATCCTAGAGACCCAGTACTTC. Its protein is CASSFTEDILETQYF.

This clonotype showed up just a few times. V is TRBV29-1 and J is TRBJ2-2; a possible D gene is TRBD2 (5 bases). The CDR3 extends over 12 amino acids. CDR1 and CDR2 (germline): SQVTM, ANQGSEA. Trimming cost V 7 bases and J 0 bases, with 6 bases left between them. Written as DNA, the CDR3 is TGCAGCGAACTAGCGAACACCGGGGAGCTGTTTTTT. Translation: CSELANTGELFF.

This clonotype came up a few times. This chain joins TRBV27 and TRBJ1-1, with D perhaps matching TRBD1 (5 bases). Germline CDR1 and CDR2: MNHEY and SMNVEV (reference sequence). The CDR3 loop spans 15 amino acids. Deletions cut 3 bases from V and 0 bases from J, with 11 bases between. The CDR3 protein is CASSFYPGMNTEAFF. CDR3 coding DNA: TGTGCCAGCAGTTTTTACCCAGGGATGAACACTGAAGCTTTCTTT.

This clonotype has just a few counts. CDR3 in amino acids: CASSLGRGDMETQYF. The CDR3 coding sequence is TGTGCCAGCAGTTTGGGTCGGGGTGACATGGAGACCCAGTACTTC. V gene TRBV12-3 or TRBV12-4 combines with J gene TRBJ2-5, with D perhaps TRBD2 (5 bases). This CDR3 is built from 15 residues. V lost 3 bases and J 5 bases, leaving 16 bases between the germline ends.

This clonotype was counted a few times. This chain connects TRBV27 to TRBJ1-5; no definite D call. Trimming took 4 bases from V and 5 from J, leaving 12 bases between them. Germline V gives CDR1 MNHEY, CDR2 SMNVEV (reference sequence). The CDR3 extends over 14 amino acids. In nucleotides, the CDR3 is TGTGCCAGCAGTTCCTCCGGCTACGATCAGCCCCAGCATTTT. Translating it yields CASSSSGYDQPQHF.

The chain couples TRBV5-6 to TRBJ2-7; D might be TRBD1 (6 bases). The CDR3 runs 15 residues. Germline lookup yields CDR1 SGHDT and CDR2 YYEEEE. The V end was cut by 0 bases, the J end by 7 bases, with 17 bases between. The CDR3 sequence is CASSLDARGLEEQYF. CDR3 nucleotides: TGTGCCAGCAGCTTGGACGCCAGGGGTTTAGAGGAGCAGTACTTC.

This clonotype was picked up many times. The J gene is TRBJ2-1, the V gene TRBV2, with D hard to call. CDR3 length equals 13 residues. The germline CDR1 and CDR2 sequences are SNHLY and FYNNEI. V was cut by 4 bases and J by 0 bases, with 4 bases left in between. The CDR3 spells CASSGGSYNEQFF. Here the CDR3 DNA reads TGTGCCAGCAGTGGGGGCTCCTACAATGAGCAGTTCTTC.

Ten or more counts support this clonotype. The V and J genes are TRBV28 and TRBJ2-3, with D maybe TRBD2 (5 bases). This CDR3 is 13 amino acids long. CDR1 and CDR2 (germline): MDHEN, SYDVKM. V was cut by 5 bases and J by 6 bases, with 12 bases left in between. The CDR3 region is CASSPPGGDTQYF. CDR3 DNA: TGTGCCAGCAGTCCCCCCGGAGGTGATACGCAGTATTTT.

The V call is TRBV20-1, the J call TRBJ1-2; D is uncertain. CDR3 length equals 11 residues. From germline, CDR1 is DFQATT and CDR2 SNEGSKA (reference sequence). V lost 6 bases and J lost 4, with 9 bases in between. CDR3 sequence (DNA): TGCAGTGCCTCAGCCGTCTATGGCTACACCTTC. Translated, it gives CSASAVYGYTF.

This clonotype was recorded a few times. The chain recombines TRBV7-9 with TRBJ1-2; 8 bases match TRBD1. J was trimmed by 4 bases and V by 5 bases; bases with no gene match: 6. Germline CDR1 and CDR2: SEHNR and FQNEAQ (reference sequence). This CDR3 has 14 residues. CDR3 residues: CASSLDRGSYGYTF. In DNA, the CDR3 is TGTGCCAGCAGCCTCGACAGGGGATCCTATGGCTACACCTTC. Complete variable domain (other parts from reference TRBV7-9 and TRBJ1-2): DTGVSQNPRHKITKRGQNVTFRCDPISEHNRLYWYRQTLGQGPEFLTYFQNEAQLEKSRLLSDRFSAERPKGSFSTLEIQRTEQGDSAMYLCASSLDRGSYGYTFGSGTRLTVV.

Ten or more counts support this clonotype. This chain joins TRBV6-4 and TRBJ2-1, with 8 bases lining up with TRBD1. V trimming: 2 bases; J trimming: 5 bases; junction bases outside the gene matches: 14. CDR3 length: 18 residues. CDR1 is MRHNA and CDR2 is SNTAGT in the germline V gene. The CDR3 loop reads CASSDRPMTGTGNNEQFF. The CDR3 DNA is TGTGCCAGCAGTGACCGTCCCATGACCGGGACAGGAAACAATGAGCAGTTCTTC.

The chain uses TRBV11-2 and TRBJ2-7; maybe TRBD1 (5 bases). Trimming removed 0 bases at V and 1 base at J, with 7 bases between. Germline CDR1 and CDR2: SGHAT and FQNNGV. CDR3 length: 14 residues. This CDR3 reads CASSLETASYEQYF. Here the CDR3 DNA reads TGTGCCAGCAGCTTAGAGACAGCGTCCTACGAGCAGTACTTC. Filled out from reference TRBV11-2 and TRBJ2-7, the complete variable domain reads EAGVAQSPRYKIIEKRQSVAFWCNPISGHATLYWYQQILGQGPKLLIQFQNNGVVDDSQLPKDRFSAERLKGVDSTLKIQPAKLEDSAVYLCASSLETASYEQYFGPGTRLTVT.

J is TRBJ2-1 and V is TRBV21-1; TRBD2, as called in the table, went unchecked against the DNA. TRBV21-1 is reported as a pseudogene. There are 17 residues in the CDR3. For the CDR3, the DNA is TGTGCCAGCACCGACACTAGCGGGGGGGCCTCCTACAATGAGCAGTTCTTC. Its protein product is CASTDTSGGASYNEQFF.